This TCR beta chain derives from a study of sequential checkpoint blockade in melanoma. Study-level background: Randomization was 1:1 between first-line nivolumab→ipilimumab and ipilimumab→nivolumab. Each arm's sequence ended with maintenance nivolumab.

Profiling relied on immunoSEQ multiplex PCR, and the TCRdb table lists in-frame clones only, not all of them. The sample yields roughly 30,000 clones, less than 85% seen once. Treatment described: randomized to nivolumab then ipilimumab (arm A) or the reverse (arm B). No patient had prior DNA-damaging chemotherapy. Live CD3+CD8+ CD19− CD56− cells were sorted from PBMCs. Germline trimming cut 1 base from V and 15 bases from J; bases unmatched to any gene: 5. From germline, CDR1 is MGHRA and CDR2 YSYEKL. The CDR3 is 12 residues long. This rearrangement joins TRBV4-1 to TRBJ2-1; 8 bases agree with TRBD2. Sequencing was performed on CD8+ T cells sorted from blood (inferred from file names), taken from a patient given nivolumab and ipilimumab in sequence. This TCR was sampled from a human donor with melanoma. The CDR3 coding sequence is TGCGCCAGCAGCCAAGGCGGGACTAGGAGGTTCTTC. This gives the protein CASSQGGTRRFF.